Listed below are T cell receptor beta chains from one sample, sequenced in a study of T-cell memory formation after mild COVID-19. Via MiXCR, TCRdb re-called the 5' RACE reads, giving one row per CDR3 protein. The sample carries approximately 50,000 distinct CDR3 sequences, 9.3% recorded once. Sequencing input: PBMCs or a T cell subset sorted from them (not recorded which). The receptors come from an adult woman who had mild COVID-19 (a few samples of this study predate the infection). Cell type and time point are not known. The CDR3 runs from the conserved cysteine through the conserved F or W. D genes are given only for firm matches. Clone size, where shown, is once, few, many, or a class for clones that have expanded.

v_gene: TRBV5-4
j_gene: TRBJ2-1
d_gene: NA
abundance: NA
CDR3nt: TGTGCCAGCAGCTCATACCTGAGGGTGAATGAGCAGTTCTTC
CDR3aa: CASSSYLRVNEQFF

v_gene: TRBV5-1
j_gene: TRBJ2-7
d_gene: TRBD2
abundance: many
CDR3nt: TGCGCCACCAGAGCCGGGGGGTCTAGCTCCTACGAGCAGTACTTC
CDR3aa: CATRAGGSSSYEQYF

v_gene: TRBV18
j_gene: TRBJ1-3
d_gene: TRBD1
abundance: NA
CDR3nt: TGTGCCAGCTCACCAAATGGGCGCGGGACAGGGAACACCATATATTTT
CDR3aa: CASSPNGRGTGNTIYF

v_gene: TRBV25-1
j_gene: TRBJ2-1
d_gene: TRBD2
abundance: many
CDR3nt: TGTGCCAGCAGTCAAACAGCGGGAGAGACCTACAAGGAGCAGTTCTTC
CDR3aa: CASSQTAGETYKEQFF

v_gene: TRBV12-3/TRBV12-4
j_gene: TRBJ2-5
d_gene: TRBD1
abundance: few
CDR3nt: TGTGCCAGCAGTCTTAAGGGGACAGGGGTAGGGACCCAGTACTTC
CDR3aa: CASSLKGTGVGTQYF

v_gene: TRBV15
j_gene: TRBJ2-2
d_gene: NA
abundance: many
CDR3nt: TGTGCCACCAGCAGCGTCAATCCCTACCCCACCGGGGAGCTGTTTTTT
CDR3aa: CATSSVNPYPTGELFF

v_gene: TRBV10-2
j_gene: TRBJ2-1
d_gene: NA
abundance: many
CDR3nt: TGCGCCAGCAGTGTGTCTCAAGAATACAATGAGCAGTTCTTC
CDR3aa: CASSVSQEYNEQFF

v_gene: TRBV5-1
j_gene: TRBJ2-3
d_gene: NA
abundance: many
CDR3nt: TGCGCCAGCAGGCCCCCCCAGGGAAGAACAGATACGCAGTATTTT
CDR3aa: CASRPPQGRTDTQYF

v_gene: TRBV7-8
j_gene: TRBJ2-7
d_gene: NA
abundance: NA
CDR3nt: TGTGCCAGCAGCGTATCAGGTAACTCCTACGAGCAGTACTTC
CDR3aa: CASSVSGNSYEQYF

v_gene: TRBV28
j_gene: TRBJ1-4
d_gene: NA
abundance: NA
CDR3nt: TGTGCCAGCAGCTATGTAGCACCAACTAATGAAAAACTGTTTTTT
CDR3aa: CASSYVAPTNEKLFF

v_gene: TRBV4-1
j_gene: TRBJ2-1
d_gene: NA
abundance: NA
CDR3nt: TGCGCCAGCAGCCAAGTTGGAGGTGAGCAGTTCTTC
CDR3aa: CASSQVGGEQFF

v_gene: TRBV9
j_gene: TRBJ1-1
d_gene: TRBD1
abundance: NA
CDR3nt: TGTGCCAGCAGCGAACAGGGGGGCACTGAAGCTTTCTTT
CDR3aa: CASSEQGGTEAFF

v_gene: TRBV24-1
j_gene: TRBJ2-1
d_gene: NA
abundance: many
CDR3nt: TGTGCCACCAGTCCAGGGAACTCCTACAATGAGCAGTTCTTC
CDR3aa: CATSPGNSYNEQFF

v_gene: TRBV30
j_gene: TRBJ2-7
d_gene: NA
abundance: many
CDR3nt: TGTGCCTGGAGGGGGAGGTCCTCCTACGAGCAGTACTTC
CDR3aa: CAWRGRSSYEQYF

v_gene: TRBV20-1
j_gene: TRBJ2-7
d_gene: TRBD2
abundance: NA
CDR3nt: TGCAGTGCTCACCCACTAGCGGGAGTCGAGTACGAGCAGTACTTC
CDR3aa: CSAHPLAGVEYEQYF

v_gene: TRBV12-3/TRBV12-4
j_gene: TRBJ1-2
d_gene: NA
abundance: many
CDR3nt: TGTGCCAGCAGTTTAGCCAGGGTAGGGGGCTACACCTTC
CDR3aa: CASSLARVGGYTF

v_gene: TRBV24-1
j_gene: TRBJ2-3
d_gene: NA
abundance: few
CDR3nt: NA
CDR3aa: CATPLGNQLPQIRSIF

v_gene: TRBV25-1
j_gene: TRBJ2-7
d_gene: NA
abundance: few
CDR3nt: TGTGCCAGCAGCCTCCCCGGGGGCCCCTACGAGCAGTACTTC
CDR3aa: CASSLPGGPYEQYF

v_gene: TRBV20-1
j_gene: TRBJ2-4
d_gene: NA
abundance: few
CDR3nt: TGCAGTGCTTCCAGACAGGCGACTGGGGCCAAAAACATTCAGTACTTC
CDR3aa: CSASRQATGAKNIQYF

v_gene: TRBV7-2
j_gene: TRBJ1-2
d_gene: TRBD1
abundance: NA
CDR3nt: TGTGCCAGCAGCTTACACAGGGGGCATTATGGCTACACCTTC
CDR3aa: CASSLHRGHYGYTF

v_gene: TRBV3-1
j_gene: TRBJ1-5
d_gene: NA
abundance: few
CDR3nt: TGTGCCAGCAGCCAAGATCCCGGGCCAAATCAGCCCCAGCATTTT
CDR3aa: CASSQDPGPNQPQHF

v_gene: TRBV27
j_gene: TRBJ2-1
d_gene: TRBD2
abundance: few
CDR3nt: TGTGCCAGCAGTACCTGGACTAGCGGTATTTCCTACAATGAGCAGTTCTTC
CDR3aa: CASSTWTSGISYNEQFF

v_gene: TRBV5-1
j_gene: TRBJ2-5
d_gene: TRBD2
abundance: few
CDR3nt: TGCGCCAGCAGCCCGGGACTAGCGGGTAAACAAGAGACCCAGTACTTC
CDR3aa: CASSPGLAGKQETQYF

v_gene: TRBV7-6
j_gene: TRBJ1-1
d_gene: NA
abundance: few
CDR3nt: TGTGCCAGCAGCTTAAGGGTGGCGGGCACTGAAGCTTTCTTT
CDR3aa: CASSLRVAGTEAFF

v_gene: TRBV12-3/TRBV12-4
j_gene: TRBJ2-1
d_gene: NA
abundance: NA
CDR3nt: TGTGCCAGCAGGTTGGTCGAATCGATTTACAATGAGCAGTTCTTC
CDR3aa: CASRLVESIYNEQFF

v_gene: TRBV12-5
j_gene: TRBJ1-1
d_gene: NA
abundance: few
CDR3nt: TGTGCTAGTGAGGGTTTTAACACTGAAGCTTTCTTT
CDR3aa: CASEGFNTEAFF

v_gene: TRBV5-4
j_gene: TRBJ2-1
d_gene: NA
abundance: NA
CDR3nt: TGTGCCAGCAGCTTGGTTGGGTCAGAGAGGTTCTTC
CDR3aa: CASSLVGSERFF

v_gene: TRBV20-1
j_gene: TRBJ2-3
d_gene: NA
abundance: few
CDR3nt: TGCAGTGCTGACTCCCGCACAGATACGCAGTATTTT
CDR3aa: CSADSRTDTQYF

v_gene: TRBV15
j_gene: TRBJ1-2
d_gene: NA
abundance: few
CDR3nt: TGTGCCACCAGCGATATGTGGGGTAGCTATGGCTACACCTTC
CDR3aa: CATSDMWGSYGYTF

v_gene: TRBV6-5
j_gene: TRBJ1-5
d_gene: NA
abundance: few
CDR3nt: TGTGCCAGCAGCCCTAGTGGGGGTAGAAGCAATCAGCCCCAGCATTTT
CDR3aa: CASSPSGGRSNQPQHF

v_gene: TRBV5-6
j_gene: TRBJ2-3
d_gene: TRBD2
abundance: NA
CDR3nt: TGTGCCAGCAGCTTACTAGCGGGACCGCGCGATACGCAGTATTTT
CDR3aa: CASSLLAGPRDTQYF

v_gene: TRBV11-2
j_gene: TRBJ2-2
d_gene: NA
abundance: few
CDR3nt: TGTGCCAGCAGCTTCCGACGGCAGGCGAACACCGGGGAGCTGTTTTTT
CDR3aa: CASSFRRQANTGELFF

v_gene: TRBV7-8
j_gene: TRBJ2-7
d_gene: NA
abundance: many
CDR3nt: TGTGCCAGCAGCTTAGAGGCGCACACGCAGTACTTC
CDR3aa: CASSLEAHTQYF

v_gene: TRBV20-1
j_gene: TRBJ1-1
d_gene: NA
abundance: few
CDR3nt: TGCAGTGCTGATACTCGGCTGAACACTGAAGCTTTCTTT
CDR3aa: CSADTRLNTEAFF

v_gene: TRBV5-5
j_gene: TRBJ1-2
d_gene: TRBD1
abundance: many
CDR3nt: TGTGCCAGCAGCTTGTGGCCGGACAGGGAAGAAGGCTACACCTTC
CDR3aa: CASSLWPDREEGYTF

v_gene: TRBV5-5
j_gene: TRBJ1-6
d_gene: NA
abundance: NA
CDR3nt: TGTGCCAGCAGCTCGGCTTGGAATTCACCCCTCCACTTT
CDR3aa: CASSSAWNSPLHF

v_gene: TRBV15
j_gene: TRBJ2-2
d_gene: NA
abundance: many
CDR3nt: TGTGCCACCAGCAGAGGTCCGGAACCCGGGGAGCTGTTTTTT
CDR3aa: CATSRGPEPGELFF

v_gene: TRBV20-1
j_gene: TRBJ1-2
d_gene: NA
abundance: NA
CDR3nt: TGCAGTGCTAGCCGTGGCAGAGCATCTAACTATGGCTACACCTTC
CDR3aa: CSASRGRASNYGYTF

v_gene: TRBV7-6
j_gene: TRBJ1-5
d_gene: NA
abundance: few
CDR3nt: TGTGCCAGCAGCTTAGCGATCGATCAGCCCCAGCATTTT
CDR3aa: CASSLAIDQPQHF

v_gene: TRBV4-1
j_gene: TRBJ1-5
d_gene: TRBD1
abundance: few
CDR3nt: TGCGCCAGCAGCCGAGACAGGGACCGGTCTCAGCCCCAGCATTTT
CDR3aa: CASSRDRDRSQPQHF

v_gene: TRBV2
j_gene: TRBJ1-2
d_gene: TRBD1
abundance: once
CDR3nt: TGTGCCAGCGAACAGGGGAACTATGGCTACACCTTC
CDR3aa: CASEQGNYGYTF

v_gene: TRBV29-1
j_gene: TRBJ1-6
d_gene: NA
abundance: NA
CDR3nt: TGCAGCGTTGGTCAGGGGTCGAATTCACCCCTCCACTTT
CDR3aa: CSVGQGSNSPLHF

v_gene: TRBV7-2
j_gene: TRBJ1-2
d_gene: TRBD1
abundance: many
CDR3nt: TGTGCCAGCAGTTCCGGGACAGGGGATCGGGGCTACACCTTC
CDR3aa: CASSSGTGDRGYTF

v_gene: TRBV18
j_gene: TRBJ1-1
d_gene: TRBD1
abundance: few
CDR3nt: TGTGCCAGCTCATCCGGGACAGGGTTTTTGTCCGGTGGAGTCACTGAAGCTTTCTTT
CDR3aa: CASSSGTGFLSGGVTEAFF

v_gene: TRBV18
j_gene: TRBJ2-2
d_gene: NA
abundance: many
CDR3nt: TGTGCCAGCTCACCTAGACAGCACGGGGAGCTGTTTTTT
CDR3aa: CASSPRQHGELFF

v_gene: TRBV12-3/TRBV12-4
j_gene: TRBJ2-1
d_gene: TRBD2
abundance: many
CDR3nt: TGTGCCGCAAAGGGTAGCGGGAGTGGGAATGAGCAGTTCTTC
CDR3aa: CAAKGSGSGNEQFF

v_gene: TRBV7-2
j_gene: TRBJ2-2
d_gene: TRBD2
abundance: few
CDR3nt: TGTGCCAGCAGCTTGGGGTCTCTAGCGGGGTATACCGGGGAGCTGTTTTTT
CDR3aa: CASSLGSLAGYTGELFF

v_gene: TRBV18
j_gene: TRBJ1-1
d_gene: NA
abundance: many
CDR3nt: TGTGCCAGCTCACCGAGACAGGACTCAGAAGCTTTCTTT
CDR3aa: CASSPRQDSEAFF

v_gene: TRBV18
j_gene: TRBJ2-1
d_gene: NA
abundance: few
CDR3nt: TGTGCCAGCTCACCCGCCGGGACCCCATTGGATGAGCAGTTCTTC
CDR3aa: CASSPAGTPLDEQFF

v_gene: TRBV5-1
j_gene: TRBJ1-2
d_gene: TRBD1
abundance: NA
CDR3nt: TGCGCCAGCAGCCCACCGGGACAGGGCTATGGCTACACCTTC
CDR3aa: CASSPPGQGYGYTF

v_gene: TRBV6-2/TRBV6-3
j_gene: TRBJ2-1
d_gene: NA
abundance: many
CDR3nt: TGTGCCAGCAGTGACCCCGGGACGCTCTCCTACAATGAGCAGTTCTTC
CDR3aa: CASSDPGTLSYNEQFF

v_gene: TRBV20-1
j_gene: TRBJ2-1
d_gene: TRBD2
abundance: few
CDR3nt: TGCAGTGCTATAAGATCGGGACTAGCGAGCTACAATGAGCAGTTCTTC
CDR3aa: CSAIRSGLASYNEQFF